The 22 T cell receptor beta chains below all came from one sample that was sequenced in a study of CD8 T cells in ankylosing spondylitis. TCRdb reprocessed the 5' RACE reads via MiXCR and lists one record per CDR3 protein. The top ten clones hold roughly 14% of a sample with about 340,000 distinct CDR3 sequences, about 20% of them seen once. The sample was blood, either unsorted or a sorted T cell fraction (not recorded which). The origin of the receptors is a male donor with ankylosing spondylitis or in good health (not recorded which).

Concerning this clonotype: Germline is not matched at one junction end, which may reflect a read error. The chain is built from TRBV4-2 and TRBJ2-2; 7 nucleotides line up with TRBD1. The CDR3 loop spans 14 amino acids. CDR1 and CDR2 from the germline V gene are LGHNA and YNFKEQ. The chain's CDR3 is CASSEDRASGELFF. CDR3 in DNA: TGTGCCAGCAGCGAAGACAGGGCTTCCGGGGAGCTGTTTTTT.

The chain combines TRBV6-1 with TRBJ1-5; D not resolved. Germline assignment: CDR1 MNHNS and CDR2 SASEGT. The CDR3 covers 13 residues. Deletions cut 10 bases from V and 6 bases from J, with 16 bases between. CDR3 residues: CATYAGSGQPQHF. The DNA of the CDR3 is TGTGCCACCTACGCAGGATCAGGTCAGCCCCAGCATTTT.

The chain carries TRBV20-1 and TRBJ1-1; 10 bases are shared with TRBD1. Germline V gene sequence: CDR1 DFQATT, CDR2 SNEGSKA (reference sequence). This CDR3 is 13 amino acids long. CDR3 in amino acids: CSLTGGPNTEAFF. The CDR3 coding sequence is TGCAGCTTGACAGGGGGCCCGAACACTGAAGCTTTCTTT.

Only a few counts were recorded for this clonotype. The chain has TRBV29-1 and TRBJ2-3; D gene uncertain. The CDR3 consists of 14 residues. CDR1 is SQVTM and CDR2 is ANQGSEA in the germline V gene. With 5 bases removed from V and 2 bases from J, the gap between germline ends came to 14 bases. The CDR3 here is CSVLGLGDTDTQYF. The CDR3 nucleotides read TGCAGCGTTTTGGGTTTAGGTGACACAGATACGCAGTATTTT.

The CDR3, as DNA: TGTGCCAGCCACAAACCTGCCGTGGCGCAGCGGGGAGAGGGCAATGAGCAGTTCTTC. Protein: CASHKPAVAQRGEGNEQFF. The chain has TRBV27 and TRBJ2-1, with 7 nucleotides matching TRBD2. The CDR3 extends over 19 amino acids. J was trimmed by 6 bases and V by 8 bases; bases with no gene match: 25. Germline CDR1 and CDR2: MNHEY and SMNVEV (reference sequence).

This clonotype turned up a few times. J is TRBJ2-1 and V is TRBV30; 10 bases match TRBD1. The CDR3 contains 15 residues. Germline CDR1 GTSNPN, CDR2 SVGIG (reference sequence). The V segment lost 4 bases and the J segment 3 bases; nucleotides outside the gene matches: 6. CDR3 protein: CAWNPGTGVYNEQFF. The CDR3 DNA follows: TGTGCCTGGAACCCCGGGACAGGGGTCTACAATGAGCAGTTCTTC.

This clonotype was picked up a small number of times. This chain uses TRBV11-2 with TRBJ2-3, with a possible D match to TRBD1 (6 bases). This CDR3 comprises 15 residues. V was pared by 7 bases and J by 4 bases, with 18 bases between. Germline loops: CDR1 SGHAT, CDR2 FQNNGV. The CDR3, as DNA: TGTGCCAGCACACCTACAGGGTTCGGGGCAGATACGCAGTATTTT. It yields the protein CASTPTGFGADTQYF.

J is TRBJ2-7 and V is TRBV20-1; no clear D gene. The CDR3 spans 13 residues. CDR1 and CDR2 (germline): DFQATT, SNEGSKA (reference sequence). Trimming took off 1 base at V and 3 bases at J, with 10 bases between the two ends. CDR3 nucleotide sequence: TGCAGTGCTAGAGTCTTAGCTATCTACGAGCAGTACTTC. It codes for CSARVLAIYEQYF.

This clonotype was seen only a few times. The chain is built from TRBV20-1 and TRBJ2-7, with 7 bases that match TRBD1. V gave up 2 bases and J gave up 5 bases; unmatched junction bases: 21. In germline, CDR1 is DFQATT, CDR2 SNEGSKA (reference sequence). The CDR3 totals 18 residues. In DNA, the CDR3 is TGCAGTGCTAGAACCCAAATCCCGACAGGGCCTTTATTTCACGAGCAGTACTTC. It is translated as CSARTQIPTGPLFHEQYF.

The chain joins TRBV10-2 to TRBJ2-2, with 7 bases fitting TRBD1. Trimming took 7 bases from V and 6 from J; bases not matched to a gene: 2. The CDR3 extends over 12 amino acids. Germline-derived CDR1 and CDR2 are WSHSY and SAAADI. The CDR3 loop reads CASTGGSGELFF. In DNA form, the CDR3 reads TGCGCCAGCACAGGGGGATCCGGGGAGCTGTTTTTT.

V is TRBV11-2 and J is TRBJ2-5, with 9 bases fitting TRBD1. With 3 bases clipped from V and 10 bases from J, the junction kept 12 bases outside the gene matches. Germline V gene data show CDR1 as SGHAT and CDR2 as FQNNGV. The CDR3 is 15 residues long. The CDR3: CASSLGFTGGRLQYF. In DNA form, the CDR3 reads TGTGCCAGCAGCTTGGGGTTCACAGGGGGCCGCCTCCAGTACTTC.

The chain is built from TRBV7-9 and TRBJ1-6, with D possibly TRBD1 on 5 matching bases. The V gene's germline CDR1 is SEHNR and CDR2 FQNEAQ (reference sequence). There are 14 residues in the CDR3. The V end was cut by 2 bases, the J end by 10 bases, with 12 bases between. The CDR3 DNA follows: TGTGCCAGCAGCTTACTCGGGGGAGGGTCACCCCTCCACTTT. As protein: CASSLLGGGSPLHF.

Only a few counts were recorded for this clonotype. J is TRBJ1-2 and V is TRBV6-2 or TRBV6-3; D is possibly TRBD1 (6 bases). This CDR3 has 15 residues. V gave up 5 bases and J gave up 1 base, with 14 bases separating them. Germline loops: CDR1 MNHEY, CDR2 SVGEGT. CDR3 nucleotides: TGTGCCAGCAGTCCCTCCCGGGGACATAACTATGGCTACACCTTC. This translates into CASSPSRGHNYGYTF.

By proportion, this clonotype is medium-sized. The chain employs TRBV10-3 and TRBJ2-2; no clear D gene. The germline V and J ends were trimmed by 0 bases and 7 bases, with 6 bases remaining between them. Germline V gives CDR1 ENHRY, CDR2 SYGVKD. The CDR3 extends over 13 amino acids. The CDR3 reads CAISESEHGELFF. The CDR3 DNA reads TGTGCCATCAGTGAGTCCGAACACGGGGAGCTGTTTTTT.

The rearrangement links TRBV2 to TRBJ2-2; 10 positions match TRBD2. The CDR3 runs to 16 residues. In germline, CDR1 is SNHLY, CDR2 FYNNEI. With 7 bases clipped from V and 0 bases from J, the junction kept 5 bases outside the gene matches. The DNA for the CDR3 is TGTGCCAGCATAAGTAGCGGGGGGCCGAACACCGGGGAGCTGTTTTTT. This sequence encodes CASISSGGPNTGELFF.

The CDR3 coding sequence is TGCGCCAGCAGCCTGAGCCGGGACAGGCCATACGAGCAGTACTTC. As protein: CASSLSRDRPYEQYF. V gene TRBV4-1 combines with J gene TRBJ2-7, with 8 bases matching TRBD1. Losses at the gene ends were 4 bases for V and 4 bases for J; bases not matched to a gene: 9. The germline gives CDR1 MGHRA, CDR2 YSYEKL. This CDR3 is 15 amino acids long.

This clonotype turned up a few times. CDR3 coding DNA: TGTGCCAGCAGTGCTCGACAGGAGAACACTGAAGCTTTCTTT. It is translated as CASSARQENTEAFF. The rearrangement joins TRBV6-1 to TRBJ1-1, with D perhaps matching TRBD1 (6 bases). V was cut by 4 bases and J by 1 base, with 10 bases left in between. CDR3 length: 14 amino acids. Germline assignment: CDR1 MNHNS and CDR2 SASEGT.

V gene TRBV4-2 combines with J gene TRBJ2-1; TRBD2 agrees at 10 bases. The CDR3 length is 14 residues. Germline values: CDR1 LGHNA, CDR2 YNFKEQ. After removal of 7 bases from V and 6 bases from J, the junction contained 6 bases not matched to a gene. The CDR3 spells CASNSKRGGNEQFF. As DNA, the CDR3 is TGTGCCAGCAATTCGAAGCGGGGGGGCAATGAGCAGTTCTTC.

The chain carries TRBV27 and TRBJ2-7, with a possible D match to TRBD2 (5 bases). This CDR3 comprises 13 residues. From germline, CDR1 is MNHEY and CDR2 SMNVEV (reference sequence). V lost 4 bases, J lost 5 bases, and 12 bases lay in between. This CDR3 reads CASSYGIWNEQYF. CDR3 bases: TGTGCCAGCAGTTACGGGATTTGGAACGAGCAGTACTTC.

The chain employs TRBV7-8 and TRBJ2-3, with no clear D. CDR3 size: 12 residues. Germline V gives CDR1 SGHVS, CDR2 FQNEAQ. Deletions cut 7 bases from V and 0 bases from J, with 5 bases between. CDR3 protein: CASNPSTDTQYF. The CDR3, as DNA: TGTGCCAGCAACCCTAGCACAGATACGCAGTATTTT. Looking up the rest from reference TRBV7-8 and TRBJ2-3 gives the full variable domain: GAGVSQSPRYKVAKRGQDVALRCDPISGHVSLFWYQQALGQGPEFLTYFQNEAQLDKSGLPSDRFFAERPEGSVSTLKIQRTQQEDSAVYLCASNPSTDTQYFGPGTRLTVL.

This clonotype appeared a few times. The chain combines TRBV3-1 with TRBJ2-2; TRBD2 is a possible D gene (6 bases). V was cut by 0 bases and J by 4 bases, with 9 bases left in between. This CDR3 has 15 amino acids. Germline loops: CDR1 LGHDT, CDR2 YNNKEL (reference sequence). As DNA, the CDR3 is TGTGCCAGCAGCCAAGAGGGGGACTTCACCGGGGAGCTGTTTTTT. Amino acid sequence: CASSQEGDFTGELFF. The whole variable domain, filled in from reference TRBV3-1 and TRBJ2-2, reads DTAVSQTPKYLVTQMGNDKSIKCEQNLGHDTMYWYKQDSKKFLKIMFSYNNKELIINETVPNRFSPKSPDKAHLNLHINSLELGDSAVYFCASSQEGDFTGELFFGEGSRLTVL.

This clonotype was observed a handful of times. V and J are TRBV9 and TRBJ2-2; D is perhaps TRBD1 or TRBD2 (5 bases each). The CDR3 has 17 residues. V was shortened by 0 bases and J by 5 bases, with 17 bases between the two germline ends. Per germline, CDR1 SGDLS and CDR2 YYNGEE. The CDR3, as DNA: TGTGCCAGCAGCGTAGGGCTCAGGGACGGGCGGACCGGGGAGCTGTTTTTT. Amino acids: CASSVGLRDGRTGELFF.